These 2 T cell receptor beta chains were sequenced from one sample in a study of blood T cell repertoires in COVID-19. Sequencing was performed with immunoSEQ multiplex PCR; in TCRdb, only in-frame clones are kept and a portion is missing. This sample has 90,000 to 130,000 clones, with 75% to 85% found just once. The sample taken for sequencing was peripheral blood. All receptors come from a man aged 65-85 years with acute or convalescent COVID-19.

This clone was seen a handful of times. The chain joins TRBV2 to TRBJ1-5, with TRBD1 matching 7 bases. This CDR3 has 14 amino acids. V dropped 5 bases and J dropped 7; count of bases not matched to a gene: 8. CDR1 is SNHLY, CDR2 FYNNEI, per germline. CDR3 DNA sequence: TGTGCCAGCAGTATGACAGGGTCGGAACAGCCCCAGCATTTT. Protein product: CASSMTGSEQPQHF.

This chain links TRBV15 with TRBJ2-3; TRBD2 aligns across 11 bases. With 2 bases clipped from V and 1 base from J, the junction kept 2 bases outside the gene matches. The CDR3 loop spans 16 amino acids. CDR1 and CDR2 from the germline V gene are LNHNV and YYDKDF (reference sequence). CDR3 region: CATSRPGLAGTDTQYF. CDR3 DNA: TGTGCCACCAGCAGACCGGGACTAGCGGGCACAGATACGCAGTATTTT. Combining the CDR3 with reference TRBV15 and TRBJ2-3 gives the whole variable domain DAMVIQNPRYQVTQFGKPVTLSCSQTLNHNVMYWYQQKSSQAPKLLFHYYDKDFNNEADTPDNFQSRRPNTSFCFLDIRSPGLGDTAMYLCATSRPGLAGTDTQYFGPGTRLTVL.